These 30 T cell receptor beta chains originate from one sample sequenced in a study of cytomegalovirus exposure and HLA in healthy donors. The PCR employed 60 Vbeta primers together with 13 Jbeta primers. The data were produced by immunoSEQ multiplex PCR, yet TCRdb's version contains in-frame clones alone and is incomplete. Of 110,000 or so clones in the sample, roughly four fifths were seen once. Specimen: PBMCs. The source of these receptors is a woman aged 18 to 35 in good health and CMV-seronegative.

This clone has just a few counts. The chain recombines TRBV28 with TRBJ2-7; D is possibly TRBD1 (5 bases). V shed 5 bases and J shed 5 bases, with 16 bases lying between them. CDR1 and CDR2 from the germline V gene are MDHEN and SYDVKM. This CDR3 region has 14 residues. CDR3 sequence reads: CASSAPARAHEQYF. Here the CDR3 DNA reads TGTGCCAGCAGTGCCCCGGCCAGGGCGCACGAGCAGTACTTC.

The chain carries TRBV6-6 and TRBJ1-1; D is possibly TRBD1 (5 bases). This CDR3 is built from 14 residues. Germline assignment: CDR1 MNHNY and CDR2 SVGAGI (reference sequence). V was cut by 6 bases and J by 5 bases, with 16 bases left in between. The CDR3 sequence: CASRPDSGRTEAFF. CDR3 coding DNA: TGTGCCAGCAGGCCCGATTCAGGGCGGACTGAAGCTTTCTTT.

CDR3 protein: CASRGTVGYTF. For the CDR3, the DNA is TGTGCCAGCAGGGGGACAGTTGGCTACACCTTC. J is TRBJ1-2 and V is TRBV6-5; 7 positions agree with TRBD1. The J segment lost 7 bases and the V segment lost 6 bases, leaving 2 bases of the junction unmatched. The CDR3 runs 11 residues. CDR1 is MNHEY, CDR2 SVGAGI, per germline.

DNA of the CDR3: TGTGCCAGCTCCCGGGACAGGGCGAGTCAGCCCCAGCATTTT. Translation: CASSRDRASQPQHF. This chain uses TRBV6-6 with TRBJ1-5; 9 nucleotides align to TRBD1. The germline V gene encodes CDR1 MNHNY and CDR2 SVGAGI (reference sequence). The ends lost 8 bases at V and 6 bases at J; junction bases unmatched: 8. The CDR3 is 14 amino acids.

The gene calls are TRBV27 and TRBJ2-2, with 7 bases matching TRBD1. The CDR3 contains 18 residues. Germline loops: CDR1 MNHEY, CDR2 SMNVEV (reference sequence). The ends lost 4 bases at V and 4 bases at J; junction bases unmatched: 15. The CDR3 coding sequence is TGTGCCAGCAGTTCCACATACAGGGGCGAAGGTGGCACCGGGGAGCTGTTTTTT. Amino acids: CASSSTYRGEGGTGELFF.

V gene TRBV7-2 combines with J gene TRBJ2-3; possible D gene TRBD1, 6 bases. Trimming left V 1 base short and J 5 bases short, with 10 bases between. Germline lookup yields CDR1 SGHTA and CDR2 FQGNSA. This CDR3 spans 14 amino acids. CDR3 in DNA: TGTGCCAGCAGCTTAGTGGGGACACAAGATACGCAGTATTTT. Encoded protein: CASSLVGTQDTQYF.

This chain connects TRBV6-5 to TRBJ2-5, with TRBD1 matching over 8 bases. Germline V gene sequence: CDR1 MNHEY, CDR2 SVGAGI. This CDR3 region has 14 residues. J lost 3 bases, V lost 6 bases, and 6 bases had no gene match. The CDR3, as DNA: TGTGCCAGCAGGATACAGGGGGGAAAAGAGACCCAGTACTTC. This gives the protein CASRIQGGKETQYF.

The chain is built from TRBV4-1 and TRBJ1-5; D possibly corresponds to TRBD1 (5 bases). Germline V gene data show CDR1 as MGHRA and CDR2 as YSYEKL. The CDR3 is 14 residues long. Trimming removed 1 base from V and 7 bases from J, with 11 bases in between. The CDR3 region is CASSQVRVGQPQHF. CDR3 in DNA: TGCGCCAGCAGCCAAGTCAGGGTGGGCCAGCCCCAGCATTTT.

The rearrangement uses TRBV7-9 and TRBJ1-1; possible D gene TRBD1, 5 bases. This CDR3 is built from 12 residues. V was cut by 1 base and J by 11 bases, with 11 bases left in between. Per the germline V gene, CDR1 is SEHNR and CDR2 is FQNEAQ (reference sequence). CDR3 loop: CASSLGGTLAFF. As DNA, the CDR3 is TGTGCCAGCAGCTTAGGTGGGACTTTGGCTTTCTTT.

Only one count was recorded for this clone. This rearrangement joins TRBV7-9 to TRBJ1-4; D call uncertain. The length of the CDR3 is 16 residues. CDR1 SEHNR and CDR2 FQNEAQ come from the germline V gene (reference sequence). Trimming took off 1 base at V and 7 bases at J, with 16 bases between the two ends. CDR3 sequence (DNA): TGTGCCAGCAGCTTAGAGTCCGGGATCGTGGGTGAAAAACTGTTTTTT. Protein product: CASSLESGIVGEKLFF.

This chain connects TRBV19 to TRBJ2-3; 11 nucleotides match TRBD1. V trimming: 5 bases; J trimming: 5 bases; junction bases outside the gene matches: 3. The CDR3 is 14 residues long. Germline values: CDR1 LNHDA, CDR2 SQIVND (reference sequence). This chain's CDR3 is CASSQGTGGDTQYF. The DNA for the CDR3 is TGTGCCAGTAGTCAGGGGACAGGGGGAGATACGCAGTATTTT.

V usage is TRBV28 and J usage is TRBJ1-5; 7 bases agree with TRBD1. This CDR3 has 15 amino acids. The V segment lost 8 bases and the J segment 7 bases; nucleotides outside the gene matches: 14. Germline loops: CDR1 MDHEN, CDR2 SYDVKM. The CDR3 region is CASDPTGFEEQPQHF. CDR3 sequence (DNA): TGTGCCAGCGATCCGACAGGGTTTGAGGAGCAGCCCCAGCATTTT.

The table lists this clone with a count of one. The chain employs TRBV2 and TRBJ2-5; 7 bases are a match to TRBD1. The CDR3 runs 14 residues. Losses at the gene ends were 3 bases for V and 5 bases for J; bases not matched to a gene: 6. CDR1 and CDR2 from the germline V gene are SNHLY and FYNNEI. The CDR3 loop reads CASSEIQGWETQYF. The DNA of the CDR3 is TGTGCCAGCAGTGAGATACAGGGGTGGGAGACCCAGTACTTC. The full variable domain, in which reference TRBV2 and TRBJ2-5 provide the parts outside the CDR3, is EPEVTQTPSHQVTQMGQEVILRCVPISNHLYFYWYRQILGQKVEFLVSFYNNEISEKSEIFDDQFSVERPDGSNFTLKIRSTKLEDSAMYFCASSEIQGWETQYFGPGTRLLVL.

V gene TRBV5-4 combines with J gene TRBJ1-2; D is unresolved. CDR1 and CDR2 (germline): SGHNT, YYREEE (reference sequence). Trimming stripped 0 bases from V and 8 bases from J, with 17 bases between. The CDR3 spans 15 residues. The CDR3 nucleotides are TGTGCCAGCAGCTTGGAGAGCCCTCAGGCGAGAGGCTACACCTTC. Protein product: CASSLESPQARGYTF.

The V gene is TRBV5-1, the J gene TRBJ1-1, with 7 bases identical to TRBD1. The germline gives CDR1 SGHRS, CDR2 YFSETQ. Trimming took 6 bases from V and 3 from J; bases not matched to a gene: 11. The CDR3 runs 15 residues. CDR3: CASKGYEGADTEAFF. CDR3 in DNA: TGCGCCAGCAAGGGTTATGAGGGGGCGGACACTGAAGCTTTCTTT.

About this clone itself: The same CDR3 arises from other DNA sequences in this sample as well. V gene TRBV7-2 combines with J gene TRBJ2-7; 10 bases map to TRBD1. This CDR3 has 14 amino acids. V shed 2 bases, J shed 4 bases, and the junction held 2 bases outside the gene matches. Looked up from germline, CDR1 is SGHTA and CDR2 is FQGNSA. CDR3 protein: CASSLRDRGYEQYF. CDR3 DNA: TGTGCCAGCAGCTTACGGGACAGGGGATACGAGCAGTACTTC.

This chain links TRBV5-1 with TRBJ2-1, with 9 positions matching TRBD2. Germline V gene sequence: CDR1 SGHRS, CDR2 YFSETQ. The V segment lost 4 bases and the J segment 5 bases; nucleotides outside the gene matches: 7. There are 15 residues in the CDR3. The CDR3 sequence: CASSPGLALNNEQFF. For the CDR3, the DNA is TGCGCCAGCAGCCCGGGACTAGCCCTAAACAATGAGCAGTTCTTC.

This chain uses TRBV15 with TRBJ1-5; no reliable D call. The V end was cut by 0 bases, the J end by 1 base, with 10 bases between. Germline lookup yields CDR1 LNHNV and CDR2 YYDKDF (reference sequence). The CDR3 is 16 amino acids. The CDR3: CATSRDPGASNQPQHF. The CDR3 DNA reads TGTGCCACCAGCAGAGATCCCGGAGCGAGCAATCAGCCCCAGCATTTT.

In DNA form, the CDR3 reads TGTGCCAGCACCTACACAGATACGCAGTATTTT. Protein: CASTYTDTQYF. The V call is TRBV28, the J call TRBJ2-3; D is undetermined. Germline loops: CDR1 MDHEN, CDR2 SYDVKM. This CDR3 spans 11 amino acids. V was trimmed by 7 bases and J by 2 bases, leaving 4 bases between them.

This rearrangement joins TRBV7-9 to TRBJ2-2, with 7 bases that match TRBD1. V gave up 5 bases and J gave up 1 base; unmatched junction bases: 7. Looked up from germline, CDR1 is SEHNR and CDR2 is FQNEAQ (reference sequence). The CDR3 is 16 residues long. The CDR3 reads CASSPTGQENTGELFF. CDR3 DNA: TGTGCCAGCAGCCCCACCGGACAGGAGAACACCGGGGAGCTGTTTTTT. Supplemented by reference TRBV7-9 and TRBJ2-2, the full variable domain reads DTGVSQNPRHKITKRGQNVTFRCDPISEHNRLYWYRQTLGQGPEFLTYFQNEAQLEKSRLLSDRFSAERPKGSFSTLEIQRTEQGDSAMYLCASSPTGQENTGELFFGEGSRLTVL.

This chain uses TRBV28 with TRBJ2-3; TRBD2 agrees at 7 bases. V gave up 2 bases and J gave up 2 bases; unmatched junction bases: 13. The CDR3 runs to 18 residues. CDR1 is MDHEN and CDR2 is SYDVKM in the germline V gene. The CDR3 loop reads CASSLRAQAGIFTDTQYF. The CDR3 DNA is TGTGCCAGCAGTTTAAGGGCCCAAGCGGGGATCTTCACAGATACGCAGTATTTT.

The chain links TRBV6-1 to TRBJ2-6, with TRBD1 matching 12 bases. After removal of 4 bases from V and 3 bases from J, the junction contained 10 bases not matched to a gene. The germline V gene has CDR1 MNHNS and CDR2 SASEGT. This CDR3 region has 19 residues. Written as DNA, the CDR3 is TGTGCCAGCAGTGGCCGCCGGGACAGGGGGCGCAGTGGGGCCAACGTCCTGACTTTC. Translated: CASSGRRDRGRSGANVLTF.

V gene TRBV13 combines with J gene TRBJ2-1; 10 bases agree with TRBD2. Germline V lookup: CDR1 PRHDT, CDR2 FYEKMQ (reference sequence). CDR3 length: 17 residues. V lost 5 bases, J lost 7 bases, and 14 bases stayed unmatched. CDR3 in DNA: TGTGCCAGCAGCCCCCCCACCCTAGCGGGAGTGAGGAATGAGCAGTTCTTC. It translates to CASSPPTLAGVRNEQFF. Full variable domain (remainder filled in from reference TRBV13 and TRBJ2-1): AAGVIQSPRHLIKEKRETATLKCYPIPRHDTVYWYQQGPGQDPQFLISFYEKMQSDKGSIPDRFSAQQFSDYHSELNMSSLELGDSALYFCASSPPTLAGVRNEQFFGPGTRLTVL.

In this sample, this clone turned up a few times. For the CDR3, the DNA is TGTGCCAGCAGCCGAGCAGGGGGCGAGACCGGGGAGCTGTTTTTT. Its protein is CASSRAGGETGELFF. The chain carries TRBV4-2 and TRBJ2-2, with 8 bases identical to TRBD1. Germline V gene sequence: CDR1 LGHNA, CDR2 YNFKEQ. The junction had 6 bases not matched to a gene; V was cut back by 4 bases and J by 5 bases. The CDR3 covers 15 residues.

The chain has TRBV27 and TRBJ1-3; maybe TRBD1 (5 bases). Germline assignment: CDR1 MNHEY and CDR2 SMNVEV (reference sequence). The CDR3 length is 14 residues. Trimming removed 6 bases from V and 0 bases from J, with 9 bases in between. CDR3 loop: CASRQAGSGNTIYF. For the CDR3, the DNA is TGTGCCAGCAGACAGGCTGGCTCTGGAAACACCATATATTTT.

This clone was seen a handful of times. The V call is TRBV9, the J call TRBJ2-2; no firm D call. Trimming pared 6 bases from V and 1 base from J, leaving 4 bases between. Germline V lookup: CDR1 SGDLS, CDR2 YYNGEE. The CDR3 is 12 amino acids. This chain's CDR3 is CASTLNTGELFF. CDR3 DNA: TGTGCCAGCACTCTGAACACCGGGGAGCTGTTTTTT.

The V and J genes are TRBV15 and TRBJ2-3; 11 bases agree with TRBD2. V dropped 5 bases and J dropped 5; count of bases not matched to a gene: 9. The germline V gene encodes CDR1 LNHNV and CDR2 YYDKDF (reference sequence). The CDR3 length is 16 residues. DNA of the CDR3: TGTGCCACCAGCGCTCGGACTAGCGGGCTGTTAGATACGCAGTATTTT. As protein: CATSARTSGLLDTQYF.

CDR3 protein: CASGEGRQGYLGANVLTF. The CDR3 nucleotides are TGTGCCAGTGGTGAGGGGCGCCAGGGGTATCTTGGGGCCAACGTCCTGACTTTC. The chain is built from TRBV7-6 and TRBJ2-6; tentative D call: TRBD1 (6 bases). CDR3 size: 18 residues. CDR1 is SGHVS and CDR2 is FNYEAQ in the germline V gene. V gave up 9 bases and J gave up 3 bases, with 24 bases separating them.

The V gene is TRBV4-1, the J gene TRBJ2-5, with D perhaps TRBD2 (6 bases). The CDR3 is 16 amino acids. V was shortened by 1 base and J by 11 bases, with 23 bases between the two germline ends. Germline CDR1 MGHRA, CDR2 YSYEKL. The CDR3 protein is CASSQGTSRPLWEQYF. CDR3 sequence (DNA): TGCGCCAGCAGCCAAGGAACTAGCCGACCCCTATGGGAGCAGTACTTC.

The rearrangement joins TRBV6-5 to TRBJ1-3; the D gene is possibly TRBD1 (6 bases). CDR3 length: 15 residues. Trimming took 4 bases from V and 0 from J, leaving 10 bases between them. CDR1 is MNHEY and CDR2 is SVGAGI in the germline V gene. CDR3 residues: CASSWDKSSGNTIYF. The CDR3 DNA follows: TGTGCCAGCAGTTGGGACAAGAGCTCTGGAAACACCATATATTTT.